This TCR beta chain originates from a study of T cell responses to AZD1222 COVID-19 vaccine. TCRdb keeps only in-frame clones here, not all; method: immunoSEQ multiplex PCR. The sample has more than 110,000 clones, 88% seen once. Study-level results: Just 5 to 7 AZD1222 recipients tested seropositive at baseline. Once two AZD1222 doses were given, Spike-specific TCR breadth and depth went up. Close to half of spike-specific TCRs reportedly recognize unmutated variant regions.

Turning to this clone: Its target is not known.

The source material was peripheral blood, sampled 28 days after the second AZD1222 dose. The source of this sequence is an adult who received the AZD1222 COVID-19 vaccine.

CDR3 residues: CASSISGTLHQPQHF. The CDR3 DNA is TGTGCCAGTAGCATTTCTGGGACCCTACATCAGCCCCAGCATTTT. V gene TRBV19 combines with J gene TRBJ1-5, with D perhaps matching TRBD1 (5 bases). The CDR3 is 15 residues long. The germline CDR1 and CDR2 sequences are LNHDA and SQIVND (reference sequence). The V gene lost 6 bases and the J gene lost 5 bases, with 17 bases spanning the gap.